This T cell receptor beta chain is drawn from a study of shared clonotypes between healthy human individuals. Comments on this clone: The target antigen is unknown. Distinct nucleotide sequences in the sample also encode this CDR3.

Findings and caveats of the study: Researchers sampled blood only, noting tissue repertoires likely differ.

Method: immunoSEQ multiplex PCR; TCRdb's copy keeps in-frame clones and lacks some. The table shows 2 million to 3 million clones, with roughly 93% occurring only once. The study separated CD4+ cells into CD45RA+ naive and CD45RA-negative memory subsets. Germline V gives CDR1 SGHNT, CDR2 YENEEA. The CDR3 spans 15 residues. With 5 bases clipped from V and 1 base from J, the junction kept 1 base outside the gene matches. The TCR originated in a man between 18 and 35 years old in good health. Some clones in this sample may be carry-over from other donors' samples. Sample: naive CD4+ T cells from PBMCs. Specified subset: CD45RA+ positively selected. V is TRBV11-3 and J is TRBJ2-2, with TRBD2 matching 10 bases. CDR3 sequence (DNA): TGTGCCAGCAGCAGGACTAGCGGGAACACCGGGGAGCTGTTTTTT. Amino acids: CASSRTSGNTGELFF. Supplemented by reference TRBV11-3 and TRBJ2-2, the full variable domain reads EAGVVQSPRYKIIEKKQPVAFWCNPISGHNTLYWYLQNLGQGPELLIRYENEEAVDDSQLPKDRFSAERLKGVDSTLKIQPAELGDSAVYLCASSRTSGNTGELFFGEGSRLTVL.